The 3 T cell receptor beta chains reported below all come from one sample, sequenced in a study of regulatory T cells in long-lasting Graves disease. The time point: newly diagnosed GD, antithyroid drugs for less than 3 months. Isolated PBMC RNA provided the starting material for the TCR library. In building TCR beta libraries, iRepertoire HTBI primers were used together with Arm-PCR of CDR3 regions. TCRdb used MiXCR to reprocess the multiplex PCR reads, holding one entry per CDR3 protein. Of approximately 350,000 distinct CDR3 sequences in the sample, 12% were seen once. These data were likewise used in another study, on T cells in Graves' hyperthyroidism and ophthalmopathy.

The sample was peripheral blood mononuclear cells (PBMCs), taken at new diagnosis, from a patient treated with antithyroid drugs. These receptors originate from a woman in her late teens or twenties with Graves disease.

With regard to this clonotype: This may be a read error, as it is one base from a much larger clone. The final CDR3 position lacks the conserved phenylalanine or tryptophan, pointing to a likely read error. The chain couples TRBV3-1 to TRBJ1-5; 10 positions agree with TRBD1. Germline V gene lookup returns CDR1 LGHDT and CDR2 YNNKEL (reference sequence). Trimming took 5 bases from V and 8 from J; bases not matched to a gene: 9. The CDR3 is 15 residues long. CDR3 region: CASSIGQGVYEPQHL. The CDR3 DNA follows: TGTGCCAGCAGCATCGGACAGGGGGTGTATGAGCCCCAGCATCTT.

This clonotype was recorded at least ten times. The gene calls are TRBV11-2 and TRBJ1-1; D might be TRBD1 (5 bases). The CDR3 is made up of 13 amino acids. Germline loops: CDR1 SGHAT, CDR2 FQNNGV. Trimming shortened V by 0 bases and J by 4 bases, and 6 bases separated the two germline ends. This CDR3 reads CASSLDRGTEAFF. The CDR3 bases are TGTGCCAGCAGCTTAGATAGGGGCACTGAAGCTTTCTTT.

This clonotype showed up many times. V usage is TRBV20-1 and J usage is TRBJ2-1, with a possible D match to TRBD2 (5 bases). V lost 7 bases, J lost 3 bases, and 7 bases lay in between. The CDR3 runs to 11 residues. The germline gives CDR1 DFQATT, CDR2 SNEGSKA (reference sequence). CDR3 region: CSGDYYNEQFF. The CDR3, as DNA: TGCAGTGGCGACTACTACAATGAGCAGTTCTTC.